This entry lists 29 T cell receptor beta chains sequenced from one sample in a study of regulatory T cells in long-lasting Graves disease. Time point described: persistent/refractory GD, antithyroid drugs over 5 years with positive TRAb. Following extraction of RNA from PBMCs, that RNA was used to make the TCR library. Arm-PCR of CDR3 regions and iRepertoire HTBI primers were used to build TCR beta libraries. TCRdb analysed the multiplex PCR reads with MiXCR anew, one entry per CDR3 protein. In the table there are 400,000 to 500,000 distinct CDR3 sequences, about a fifth of which are singletons. This specimen was peripheral blood mononuclear cells (PBMCs), taken when the disease was refractory, from a patient treated with antithyroid drugs. The receptors originated from a female donor with Graves disease.

The chain carries TRBV5-1 and TRBJ2-1; possible D gene TRBD2, 6 bases. V was trimmed by 3 bases and J by 5 bases, leaving 18 bases between them. This CDR3 spans 16 amino acids. Germline V gene data show CDR1 as SGHRS and CDR2 as YFSETQ. This chain's CDR3 is CASSSWARDSDNEQFF. In nucleotides, the CDR3 is TGCGCCAGCAGCTCCTGGGCGCGGGATTCGGACAATGAGCAGTTCTTC.

This clonotype was found once. The chain uses TRBV15 and TRBJ2-7; TRBD1 might be the D (5 bases). The CDR3 extends over 14 amino acids. Germline assignment: CDR1 LNHNV and CDR2 YYDKDF (reference sequence). The V and J ends lost 5 bases and 6 bases respectively, with 17 bases between them. CDR3: CATSPWQGKGEQYF. The CDR3 DNA sequence: TGTGCCACCAGCCCGTGGCAGGGAAAGGGCGAGCAGTACTTC.

The sample holds many counts of this clonotype. The rearrangement uses TRBV12-5 and TRBJ2-2, with 7 bases lining up with TRBD2. Germline CDR1 reads LGHNT; CDR2 reads FRNRAP. V gave up 2 bases and J gave up 4 bases; unmatched junction bases: 10. CDR3 length equals 17 residues. The CDR3 protein is CASGLSTPGLRTGELFF. The CDR3 coding sequence is TGTGCTAGTGGTTTGTCTACTCCGGGACTACGCACCGGGGAGCTGTTTTTT.

There are a few counts of this clonotype. The CDR3 region has the DNA TGTGCCAGCAGCGTCACAGGGCTGTTGGACACTGAAGCTTTCTTT. As protein: CASSVTGLLDTEAFF. The chain links TRBV9 to TRBJ1-1; D is perhaps TRBD1 (6 bases). The V gene lost 2 bases and the J gene lost 3 bases, with 14 bases spanning the gap. The V gene's germline CDR1 is SGDLS and CDR2 YYNGEE. The CDR3 has 15 residues.

This clonotype has ten or more counts. This sequence joins TRBV27 and TRBJ2-5; the D gene is possibly TRBD1 (6 bases). V lost 7 bases to trimming and J lost 1 base, with 19 bases between them. The CDR3 totals 16 residues. The germline V gene has CDR1 MNHEY and CDR2 SMNVEV (reference sequence). DNA of the CDR3: TGTGCCAGCAACCAAGGACCCGGGACATCCCAAGAGACCCAGTACTTC. It specifies CASNQGPGTSQETQYF.

At least ten counts were recorded for this clonotype. V gene TRBV14 combines with J gene TRBJ2-7, with D perhaps TRBD1 (5 bases). V lost 4 bases and J 3 bases, leaving 13 bases between the germline ends. The CDR3 is made up of 14 amino acids. CDR1 is SGHDN, CDR2 FVKESK, per germline. The CDR3 nucleotides read TGTGCCAGCAGCCCCTTAGACAGAAACTACGAGCAGTACTTC. The encoded protein is CASSPLDRNYEQYF.

This clonotype was recorded at least ten times. This chain's CDR3 is CASSLGQGATNNEKLFF. Here the CDR3 DNA reads TGTGCCAGCAGTTTAGGACAGGGGGCGACGAATAATGAAAAACTGTTTTTT. V is TRBV27 and J is TRBJ1-4; 11 bases fit TRBD1. The CDR3 runs 17 residues. Germline V gene sequence: CDR1 MNHEY, CDR2 SMNVEV (reference sequence). The ends lost 2 bases at V and 4 bases at J; junction bases unmatched: 6.

The genes are TRBV5-1 and TRBJ2-7; D is tentatively TRBD1 or TRBD2 (5 bases each). The length of the CDR3 is 14 residues. The V and J ends lost 5 bases and 3 bases respectively, with 15 bases between them. Per germline, CDR1 SGHRS and CDR2 YFSETQ. CDR3 nucleotides: TGCGCCAGCAGGGTGGGACGAGGTCTCTACGAGCAGTACTTC. Its protein product is CASRVGRGLYEQYF.

This clonotype was counted a few times. V is TRBV5-4 and J is TRBJ1-1, with D unclear. V was cut by 4 bases and J by 1 base, with 14 bases left in between. In germline, CDR1 is SGHNT, CDR2 YYREEE (reference sequence). The CDR3 spans 15 residues. The CDR3 loop is CASSPRTSTNTEAFF. The CDR3 coding sequence is TGTGCCAGCAGCCCGCGAACCTCAACGAACACTGAAGCTTTCTTT.

Ten or more counts support this clonotype. V and J are TRBV2 and TRBJ2-5; tentatively, D is TRBD1 (6 bases). The germline V gene has CDR1 SNHLY and CDR2 FYNNEI. CDR3 size: 16 residues. V gave up 7 bases and J gave up 2 bases, with 20 bases separating them. CDR3 DNA sequence: TGTGCCAGCAAGATTACTGAGGGGCAGGGGCAAGAGACCCAGTACTTC. It codes for CASKITEGQGQETQYF.

This chain uses TRBV19 with TRBJ1-5; D perhaps matches TRBD1 (5 bases). This CDR3 is built from 16 residues. The V gene lost 3 bases and the J gene lost 0 bases, with 12 bases spanning the gap. Germline loops: CDR1 LNHDA, CDR2 SQIVND (reference sequence). The CDR3 nucleotides are TGTGCCAGTAGTATCGGTCCGGGGGGTAGCAATCAGCCCCAGCATTTT. It encodes CASSIGPGGSNQPQHF.

This clonotype was picked up a small number of times. V is TRBV7-9 and J is TRBJ1-1, with a possible D match to TRBD1 (5 bases). CDR1 and CDR2 from the germline V gene are SEHNR and FQNEAQ (reference sequence). The V gene lost 2 bases and the J gene lost 3 bases, with 10 bases spanning the gap. The CDR3 length is 14 residues. The CDR3 bases are TGTGCCAGCAGCTTACGGGGGAGCCACACTGAAGCTTTCTTT. The encoded protein is CASSLRGSHTEAFF. Based on the CDR3 plus reference TRBV7-9 and TRBJ1-1, the full variable domain is DTGVSQNPRHKITKRGQNVTFRCDPISEHNRLYWYRQTLGQGPEFLTYFQNEAQLEKSRLLSDRFSAERPKGSFSTLEIQRTEQGDSAMYLCASSLRGSHTEAFFGQGTRLTVV.

This clonotype has a count of ten or more. This chain links TRBV28 with TRBJ1-5, with TRBD1 identical over 9 bases. The CDR3 consists of 18 residues. The V gene's germline CDR1 is MDHEN and CDR2 SYDVKM. V was pared by 2 bases and J by 9 bases, with 17 bases of the junction left unmatched. The DNA of the CDR3 is TGTGCCAGCAGTTTAAAAGGACAGGGGTACTCCTACGCGGGGCCCCAGCATTTT. This gives the protein CASSLKGQGYSYAGPQHF. Full variable domain (outside the CDR3, taken from reference TRBV28 and TRBJ1-5): DVKVTQSSRYLVKRTGEKVFLECVQDMDHENMFWYRQDPGLGLRLIYFSYDVKMKEKGDIPEGYSVSREKKERFSLILESASTNQTSMYLCASSLKGQGYSYAGPQHFGDGTRLSIL.

This rearrangement joins TRBV3-1 to TRBJ2-3; D is unresolved. The CDR3 totals 16 residues. V was cut by 2 bases and J by 2 bases, with 14 bases left in between. Germline V gives CDR1 LGHDT, CDR2 YNNKEL (reference sequence). The CDR3 loop is CASSQLTPSLTDTQYF. CDR3 nucleotide sequence: TGTGCCAGCAGCCAATTGACCCCGAGCCTCACAGATACGCAGTATTTT.

The rearrangement links TRBV2 to TRBJ1-5; tentative D call: TRBD1 (6 bases). This CDR3 contains 13 residues. Trimming shortened V by 6 bases and J by 4 bases, and 10 bases separated the two germline ends. Germline assignment: CDR1 SNHLY and CDR2 FYNNEI. The CDR3, as DNA: TGTGCCAGCAGGGCAGGGGAGAATCAGCCCCAGCATTTT. Translating gives CASRAGENQPQHF.

The sample holds many counts of this clonotype. J is TRBJ2-7 and V is TRBV28; 7 bases agree with TRBD1. J was trimmed by 2 bases and V by 2 bases; bases with no gene match: 6. The germline CDR1 and CDR2 sequences are MDHEN and SYDVKM. This CDR3 region has 15 residues. CDR3 in DNA: TGTGCCAGCAGTTTAGGCAACAGGGGAACCTACGAGCAGTACTTC. It is translated as CASSLGNRGTYEQYF.

This chain uses TRBV27 with TRBJ2-5, with D uncertain. The CDR3 runs to 13 residues. Germline CDR1 and CDR2: MNHEY and SMNVEV (reference sequence). V dropped 6 bases and J dropped 1 base, with 9 bases sitting between them. In nucleotides, the CDR3 is TGTGCCAGCAGCCCAGTCCTCCAAGAGACCCAGTACTTC. Its translation is CASSPVLQETQYF.

This clonotype has a handful of counts. The J gene is TRBJ1-4, the V gene TRBV5-1; D possibly corresponds to TRBD1 (5 bases). Per the germline V gene, CDR1 is SGHRS and CDR2 is YFSETQ. This CDR3 region has 15 residues. Trimming stripped 5 bases from V and 6 bases from J, with 17 bases between. CDR3 sequence reads: CASSVMGGEYEKLFF. The CDR3, as DNA: TGCGCCAGCAGTGTAATGGGGGGAGAGTATGAAAAACTGTTTTTT.

This clonotype was counted many times. V usage is TRBV6-1 and J usage is TRBJ2-7, with D possibly TRBD1 on 6 matching bases. Germline values: CDR1 MNHNS, CDR2 SASEGT. CDR3 size: 15 residues. With 4 bases removed from V and 3 bases from J, the gap between germline ends came to 16 bases. As DNA, the CDR3 is TGTGCCAGCAGTGTCTATTCAGGGGAAGGCTACGAGCAGTACTTC. This translates into CASSVYSGEGYEQYF.

This clonotype has only a few counts. The genes are TRBV29-1 and TRBJ2-2; tentative D call: TRBD1 (6 bases). CDR1 and CDR2 (germline): SQVTM, ANQGSEA. V shed 2 bases and J shed 6 bases, with 16 bases lying between them. The CDR3 contains 15 residues. The CDR3, as DNA: TGCAGCGTTGAAAAGGTCAGGGGTTTGGCCGGGGAGCTGTTTTTT. It translates to CSVEKVRGLAGELFF.

This clonotype was counted ten times or more. This rearrangement joins TRBV14 to TRBJ2-7, with D tentatively TRBD1 (5 bases). The germline V gene encodes CDR1 SGHDN and CDR2 FVKESK. The CDR3 is made up of 15 amino acids. V was cut by 2 bases and J by 1 base, with 12 bases left in between. Here the CDR3 DNA reads TGTGCCAGCAGCCAAAGTCAGGGCCAATCCTACGAGCAGTACTTC. Translating gives CASSQSQGQSYEQYF.

The rearrangement links TRBV5-1 to TRBJ1-3; D uncertain. The CDR3 runs 16 residues. Deletions cut 5 bases from V and 0 bases from J, with 15 bases between. In germline, CDR1 is SGHRS, CDR2 YFSETQ. The CDR3 bases are TGCGCCAGCAGTCCCACCAGTCGGAGCTCTGGAAACACCATATATTTT. Translating it yields CASSPTSRSSGNTIYF.

J is TRBJ2-5 and V is TRBV29-1; D is ambiguous. The CDR3 spans 12 residues. CDR1 is SQVTM and CDR2 is ANQGSEA in the germline V gene. V was trimmed by 4 bases and J by 4 bases, leaving 10 bases between them. CDR3 bases: TGCAGCGTTGCCGCTATAGCAGAGACCCAGTACTTC. This encodes CSVAAIAETQYF.

This clonotype was counted at least ten times. The genes are TRBV7-9 and TRBJ2-7, with TRBD2 matching 10 bases. The V segment lost 5 bases and the J segment 2 bases; nucleotides outside the gene matches: 9. This CDR3 is built from 16 residues. CDR1 is SEHNR and CDR2 is FQNEAQ in the germline V gene (reference sequence). The CDR3 coding sequence is TGTGCCAGCAGCCCGAACCTAGCGGGGGACCCCTACGAGCAGTACTTC. It codes for CASSPNLAGDPYEQYF.

This clonotype was recorded many times. This chain uses TRBV7-2 with TRBJ2-5, with a possible D match to TRBD2 (5 bases). The CDR3 contains 11 residues. The V end lost 6 bases, the J end lost 5 bases, and 7 bases lay between the germline ends. The V gene's germline CDR1 is SGHTA and CDR2 FQGNSA. In nucleotides, the CDR3 is TGTGCCAGCAGAGCGGTGGAGACCCAGTACTTC. The encoded protein is CASRAVETQYF.

This clonotype turned up a few times. The chain carries TRBV4-1 and TRBJ2-7, with TRBD2 matching over 10 bases. Per germline, CDR1 MGHRA and CDR2 YSYEKL. V gave up 3 bases and J gave up 7 bases; unmatched junction bases: 9. The CDR3 runs to 15 residues. CDR3 in amino acids: CASSHSASGRVEQYF. For the CDR3, the DNA is TGCGCCAGCAGCCATTCGGCTAGCGGGAGAGTAGAGCAGTACTTC.

The CDR3 DNA is TGTGCCAGCAGCTTTTCGACAGGGAGTAGGGATGGCTACACCTTC. This codes for CASSFSTGSRDGYTF. The chain uses TRBV7-9 and TRBJ1-2; 7 bases match TRBD1. The CDR3 runs 15 residues. V dropped 3 bases and J dropped 6; count of bases not matched to a gene: 10. Germline assignment: CDR1 SEHNR and CDR2 FQNEAQ (reference sequence).

To note about this clonotype: This may come from a read error, since a much larger clone is one base off. The V gene is TRBV28, the J gene TRBJ1-5, with D perhaps TRBD1 (5 bases). This CDR3 contains 16 residues. V lost 4 bases and J lost 0, with 13 bases in between. CDR1 and CDR2 from the germline V gene are MDHEN and SYDVKM. CDR3 sequence: CASSSSQGYSNQPQHF. CDR3 sequence (DNA): TGTGCCAGCAGTTCGTCTCAGGGATATAGCAATCAGCCCCAGCATTTT. Combining the CDR3 with reference TRBV28 and TRBJ1-5 gives the whole variable domain DVKVTQSSRYLVKRTGEKVFLECVQDMDHENMFWYRQDPGLGLRLIYFSYDVKMKEKGDIPEGYSVSREKKERFSLILESASTNQTSMYLCASSSSQGYSNQPQHFGDGTRLSIL.

This clonotype was seen a single time. The V and J genes are TRBV20-1 and TRBJ1-4; TRBD1 agrees at 10 bases. CDR1 and CDR2 (germline): DFQATT, SNEGSKA (reference sequence). J lost 1 base, V lost 3 bases, and 11 bases had no gene match. The CDR3 has 18 amino acids. The CDR3 spells CSARGRDRGIETNEKLFF. In DNA form, the CDR3 reads TGCAGTGCTAGGGGCCGGGACAGGGGTATCGAAACTAATGAAAAACTGTTTTTT.